The text below deals with one TCR beta chain. Its antigen remains unidentified. The table came from immunoSEQ multiplex PCR; TCRdb's copy has only in-frame clones and leaves some out. The repertoire consists of almost 65,000 clones, with 85% to 90% occurring once and the leading ten covering approximately 2%. This specimen comes from a study of T cells in localized non-small cell lung cancer. The study's findings and limits: There was an association of higher blood T cell density with longer overall survival. Turning up in adjacent lung were a median approximately 57 of the top 100 tumor clones. Uninvolved neighboring lung showed the greatest T cell clonality, exceeding tumor.

The germline CDR1 and CDR2 sequences are LNHDA and SQIVND (reference sequence). This CDR3 contains 15 residues. After removal of 9 bases from V and 1 base from J, the junction contained 6 bases not matched to a gene. The rearrangement joins TRBV19 to TRBJ2-2; 9 nucleotides align to TRBD1. The source material was peripheral blood, sampled before any cancer treatment. The TCR originated in a woman between 35 and 70 years old with stage I lung adenocarcinoma. The CDR3 nucleotides read TGTGCCAGCCAGACAGGGGGGCTGAACACCGGGGAGCTGTTTTTT. Amino acid sequence: CASQTGGLNTGELFF.